One TCR beta chain is described in this entry. Its antigen is not yet known. Nothing much larger sits one base from this clone, and base qualities are not available. The QIAamp DNA FFPE kit was used to extract genomic DNA from formalin-fixed paraffin-embedded autopsy tissue. TCRbeta CDR3 regions were amplified by the immunoSEQ bias-controlled multiplex PCR and were subjected to high-throughput sequencing. The source study handled its data this way. CDR3 sequences were collapsed and filtered with the immunoSEQ vendor pipeline, and the abundance and frequency of each unique TCRbeta CDR3 were thereby quantified. Dominant CDR3 amino acid sequences were clustered with SARS-CoV-2-specific ImmuneCODE TCRbeta sequences by CD-HIT using a 90% global sequence identity threshold. Clones at frequencies from 0.1 to 1 were categorized as hyperexpanded, and clones at frequencies from 0.01 to 0.1 were categorized as large. For the dominant clones, CDR3 amino acid sequences and V and J gene assignments were confirmed with MiXCR. The R stringdist package was used to compute Levenshtein distances between the patient clonotypes and the ImmuneCODE hits. The table comes from immuneACCESS by way of TCRdb, which keeps in-frame sequences with V and J called. Part of the clones is missing from these tables; in studies checked, under half for an unresolved V gene and the rest for unknown reasons. D and trimming were read from the DNA, whereas the V and J calls and clone size are those reported in that table. The sample table records fewer than 15,000 clones; around two thirds of these occur just once. Roughly 61% of the sample is in the top ten clones.

This specimen comes from a study of T cell repertoires in MIS-A myocarditis (dated by TCRdb to the early 2020s). Trimming removed 5 bases from V and 0 bases from J, leaving 11 bases between the germline ends. The CDR3 holds 16 amino acids from the cysteine to the phenylalanine. This entry keeps only the CDR3 DNA: 48 bases, framed from base 1. Taken from the germline V gene, the CDR1 and CDR2 loops are MDHEN and SYDVKM. The sequence links TRBV28 to TRBJ1-6; the D gene is not confidently resolved. This TCR was recovered from a man aged 18-30 years with fulminant myocarditis from multisystem inflammatory syndrome in adults (MIS-A) after COVID-19. The sample comprised left ventricle heart tissue obtained at autopsy. Interpreted using the paper, the cell subset or site label stands for: cardiac tissue sample (left or right ventricle, interventricular septum, or pericardium). The CDR3 region reads CASSPPRNSYNSPLHF. The DNA sequence reads TGTGCCAGCAGTCCGCCTCGAAACTCCTATAATTCACCCCTCCACTTT. The reference TRBV28 and TRBJ1-6 proteins fill in what lies around the CDR3, so the full variable domain reads DVKVTQSSRYLVKRTGEKVFLECVQDMDHENMFWYRQDPGLGLRLIYFSYDVKMKEKGDIPEGYSVSREKKERFSLILESASTNQTSMYLCASSPPRNSYNSPLHFGNGTRLTVT.